The sequence of this TCR beta chain was determined in a study of blood T cell repertoires in COVID-19. About the research overall: T cells, B-cell-depleted T cells, or PBMCs provided the cDNA or gDNA that served as material.

Assay: immunoSEQ multiplex PCR; the TCRdb copy retains only in-frame clones and omits some. The table lists about 120,000 clones, more than 80% of them singletons. V dropped 4 bases and J dropped 1 base, with 8 bases sitting between them. This CDR3 comprises 13 residues. Germline CDR1 and CDR2: SEHNR and FQNEAQ (reference sequence). This receptor was obtained from a man in his forties or fifties with acute or convalescent COVID-19. The sequenced sample consisted of peripheral blood. The rearrangement joins TRBV7-9 to TRBJ2-7; no reliable D call. The CDR3 nucleotides are TGTGCCAGCAGCTCCGGCGGATCCTACGAGCAGTACTTC. Translated: CASSSGGSYEQYF.